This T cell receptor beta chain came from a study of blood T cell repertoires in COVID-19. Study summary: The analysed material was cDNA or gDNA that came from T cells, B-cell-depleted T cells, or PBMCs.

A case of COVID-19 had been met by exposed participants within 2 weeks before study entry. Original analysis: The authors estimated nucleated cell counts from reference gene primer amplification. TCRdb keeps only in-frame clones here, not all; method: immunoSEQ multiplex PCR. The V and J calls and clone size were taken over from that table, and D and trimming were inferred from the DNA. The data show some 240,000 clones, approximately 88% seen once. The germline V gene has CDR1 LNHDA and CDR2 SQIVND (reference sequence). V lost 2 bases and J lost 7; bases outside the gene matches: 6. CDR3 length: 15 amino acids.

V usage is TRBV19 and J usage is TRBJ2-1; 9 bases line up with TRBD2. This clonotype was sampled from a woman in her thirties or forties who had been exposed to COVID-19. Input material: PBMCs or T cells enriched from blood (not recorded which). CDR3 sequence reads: CASSISSGAINEQFF. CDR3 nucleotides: TGTGCCAGTAGTATATCTAGCGGGGCTATAAATGAGCAGTTCTTC.